One sample yielded the 32 T cell receptor beta chains listed below, sequenced in a study of control samples from healthy donors and cancer patients. Generated by immunoSEQ multiplex PCR, the TCRdb table keeps only in-frame clones and is missing some. The data contain over 100,000 clones, about 91% of them singletons. Sequences were obtained from blood. Receptors originate from a man between 40 and 49 years old in good health.

This clone has more than one count but fewer than ten. The chain joins TRBV5-8 to TRBJ1-5, with TRBD1 matching over 7 bases. The CDR3 spans 15 residues. J lost 3 bases, V lost 5 bases, and 8 bases had no gene match. CDR1 SGHTS and CDR2 YDEGEE come from the germline V gene. CDR3 amino acids: CASRLGGRNNQPQHF. DNA for the CDR3: TGTGCCAGCAGGCTAGGGGGCAGAAACAATCAGCCCCAGCATTTT.

The rearrangement links TRBV3-1 (or the pseudogene TRBV3-2) to TRBJ2-2; a weak D match, TRBD2 (5 bases). This CDR3 region has 15 residues. Germline CDR1 is LGHDT and CDR2 is YNNKEL (reference sequence). Trimming cost V 0 bases and J 7 bases, with 12 bases left between them. The CDR3 protein is CASSQDFGVGGELFF. CDR3 in DNA: TGTGCCAGCAGCCAAGATTTCGGGGTCGGCGGGGAGCTGTTTTTT.

This chain links TRBV27 with TRBJ2-5; D is unresolved. Trimming removed 2 bases at V and 4 bases at J, with 8 bases between. The V gene's germline CDR1 is MNHEY and CDR2 SMNVEV (reference sequence). This CDR3 region has 13 residues. CDR3 sequence reads: CASSLGVGETQYF. CDR3 bases: TGTGCCAGCAGTTTAGGGGTGGGAGAGACCCAGTACTTC.

V usage is TRBV6-5 and J usage is TRBJ1-6; TRBD1 might be the D (5 bases). Germline lookup yields CDR1 MNHEY and CDR2 SVGAGI. V dropped 5 bases and J dropped 8 bases, with 13 bases sitting between them. The CDR3 sequence is 14 residues long. The CDR3 here is CASSLGPGDSPLHF. In DNA, the CDR3 is TGTGCCAGCAGTCTGGGGCCGGGGGATTCACCCCTCCACTTT.

The V gene is TRBV6-1, the J gene TRBJ2-7; D not resolved. Per the germline V gene, CDR1 is MNHNS and CDR2 is SASEGT. Trimming removed 3 bases from V and 1 base from J, with 16 bases in between. The CDR3 is 16 residues long. The CDR3 nucleotides read TGTGCCAGCAGTGATGAAGGACCTTTTCCGTCCTACGAGCAGTACTTC. Encoded protein: CASSDEGPFPSYEQYF.

This clone has at least ten counts. The chain links TRBV6-1 to TRBJ1-5; D is unclear. Between the trimmed V and J ends, which lost 1 base and 4 bases, there was a span of 5 bases. CDR1 is MNHNS and CDR2 is SASEGT in the germline V gene. CDR3 length equals 13 residues. The CDR3 here is CASSEGLNQPQHF. The CDR3 DNA reads as TGTGCCAGCAGTGAAGGACTTAATCAGCCCCAGCATTTT.

J is TRBJ1-1 and V is TRBV14; 7 bases are a match to TRBD1. The length of the CDR3 is 14 residues. In germline, CDR1 is SGHDN, CDR2 FVKESK. V trimming: 2 bases; J trimming: 4 bases; junction bases outside the gene matches: 4. The CDR3 sequence is CASSQQGGVTEAFF. The CDR3, as DNA: TGTGCCAGCAGCCAACAGGGGGGTGTCACTGAAGCTTTCTTT.

The J gene is TRBJ1-1, the V gene TRBV4-1; D uncertain. Germline CDR1 and CDR2: MGHRA and YSYEKL. The length of the CDR3 is 16 residues. The germline V and J ends were trimmed by 1 base and 1 base, with 13 bases remaining between them. Written as DNA, the CDR3 is TGCGCCAGCAGCCAAGGCCCCTCGCAGGCGAACACTGAAGCTTTCTTT. Amino acid sequence: CASSQGPSQANTEAFF.

This clone was seen just once. One end of the junction fails to match germline, which may point to a read error. The genes are TRBV12-3 or TRBV12-4 and TRBJ1-1; a possible D gene is TRBD1 (6 bases). The CDR3 is 13 residues long. As DNA, the CDR3 is TGTGCCAGTAGTGTTCAGGGGAACACTGGAGCTTTCTTT. The encoded protein is CASSVQGNTGAFF.

The chain employs TRBV4-2 and TRBJ2-3; maybe TRBD2 (7 bases). The CDR3 extends over 16 amino acids. V lost 4 bases, J lost 0 bases, and 14 bases lay in between. Germline assignment: CDR1 LGHNA and CDR2 YNFKEQ. The CDR3 DNA reads TGTGCCAGCAGCCTCGAGGGGGGGGCGAGCACAGATACGCAGTATTTT. Its translation is CASSLEGGASTDTQYF.

The V call is TRBV5-1, the J call TRBJ2-3; D uncertain. Germline CDR1 is SGHRS and CDR2 is YFSETQ. The V and J ends lost 4 bases and 1 base respectively, with 16 bases between them. This CDR3 has 16 residues. CDR3 DNA sequence: TGCGCCAGCAGCCATGATCTCGGACGGGGCACAGATACGCAGTATTTT. It yields the protein CASSHDLGRGTDTQYF.

The chain combines TRBV18 with TRBJ2-7; no clear D. Germline V gives CDR1 KGHSH, CDR2 LQKENI. Trimming pared 1 base from V and 3 bases from J, leaving 7 bases between. The CDR3 length is 13 residues. CDR3 in amino acids: CASSPHDGYEQYF. DNA for the CDR3: TGTGCCAGCTCACCACATGATGGCTACGAGCAGTACTTC.

The V and J genes are TRBV14 and TRBJ1-1, with 7 bases identical to TRBD1. The CDR3 has 15 amino acids. Germline lookup yields CDR1 SGHDN and CDR2 FVKESK. After removal of 5 bases from V and 3 bases from J, the junction contained 9 bases not matched to a gene. CDR3 protein: CASSARQGSHTEAFF. CDR3 DNA: TGTGCCAGCAGCGCCCGACAGGGTTCGCACACTGAAGCTTTCTTT.

The rearrangement links TRBV14 to TRBJ1-1; unclear D gene. This CDR3 is built from 13 residues. From germline, CDR1 is SGHDN and CDR2 FVKESK. V shed 1 base and J shed 1 base, with 4 bases lying between them. The CDR3 spells CASSQGANTEAFF. CDR3 bases: TGTGCCAGCAGCCAAGGCGCGAACACTGAAGCTTTCTTT.

The chain links TRBV7-8 to TRBJ2-7; no definite D call. CDR3 length: 12 amino acids. Germline CDR1 reads SGHVS; CDR2 reads FQNEAQ. V was clipped by 0 bases and J by 7 bases, with 7 bases between them. The CDR3 region has the DNA TGTGCCAGCAGCTTAGCGGCGAAAGAGCAGTACTTC. As protein: CASSLAAKEQYF.

This chain joins TRBV5-4 and TRBJ1-1; maybe TRBD1 (6 bases). The CDR3 length is 13 residues. Deletions cut 3 bases from V and 6 bases from J, with 12 bases between. Germline values: CDR1 SGHNT, CDR2 YYREEE (reference sequence). The CDR3 DNA follows: TGTGCCAGCAGCTCCTCGGGGGGCGCTGAAGCTTTCTTT. Translating gives CASSSSGGAEAFF. Full variable domain (outside the CDR3, taken from reference TRBV5-4 and TRBJ1-1): ETGVTQSPTHLIKTRGQQVTLRCSSQSGHNTVSWYQQALGQGPQFIFQYYREEENGRGNFPPRFSGLQFPNYSSELNVNALELDDSALYLCASSSSGGAEAFFGQGTRLTVV.

The chain recombines TRBV30 with TRBJ1-2; D is possibly TRBD1 (5 bases). The germline CDR1 and CDR2 sequences are GTSNPN and SVGIG (reference sequence). The CDR3 length is 12 residues. Trimming removed 4 bases at V and 6 bases at J, with 12 bases between. The CDR3 nucleotides read TGTGCCTGGAAAAGGGGTCGGAATGGCTACACCTTC. Translating gives CAWKRGRNGYTF. Full variable domain (rest looked up from reference TRBV30 and TRBJ1-2): SQTIHQWPATLVQPVGSPLSLECTVEGTSNPNLYWYRQAAGRGLQLLFYSVGIGQISSEVPQNLSASRPQDRQFILSSKKLLLSDSGFYLCAWKRGRNGYTFGSGTRLTVV.

CDR3 in amino acids: CATSVDRRANYGYTF. DNA for the CDR3: TGTGCCACCAGCGTCGACAGGCGAGCTAACTATGGCTACACCTTC. The rearrangement links TRBV15 to TRBJ1-2; weak D call: TRBD1 (6 bases). Germline CDR1 is LNHNV and CDR2 is YYDKDF (reference sequence). The CDR3 length is 15 residues. V lost 5 bases and J lost 0, with 13 bases in between.

The DNA of the CDR3 is TGTGCCAGCAGCAAAGCGGGGGGGCCACGCTATGGCTACACCTTC. Its translation: CASSKAGGPRYGYTF. The rearrangement joins TRBV21-1 to TRBJ1-2. TRBV21-1 is assigned pseudogene status. The CDR3 extends over 15 amino acids.

This clone was detected once. The chain has TRBV12-3 or TRBV12-4 and TRBJ1-2, with a tentative D call TRBD1 (5 bases). Deletions cut 5 bases from V and 4 bases from J, with 11 bases between. The CDR3 has 13 residues. Here the CDR3 reads CASSHDRRYGYTF. In nucleotides, the CDR3 is TGTGCCAGCAGTCACGACAGACGCTATGGCTACACCTTC.

The chain's CDR3 is CASSNNREVSTEAFF. The CDR3 DNA follows: TGTGCCAGTAGTAACAACAGGGAGGTAAGCACTGAAGCTTTCTTT. This rearrangement joins TRBV19 to TRBJ1-1; D is perhaps TRBD1 (6 bases). The CDR3 covers 15 residues. V gave up 4 bases and J gave up 4 bases, with 16 bases separating them. Per germline, CDR1 LNHDA and CDR2 SQIVND (reference sequence). The full variable domain, rest sourced from reference TRBV19 and TRBJ1-1, is DGGITQSPKYLFRKEGQNVTLSCEQNLNHDAMYWYRQDPGQGLRLIYYSQIVNDFQKGDIAEGYSVSREKKESFPLTVTSAQKNPTAFYLCASSNNREVSTEAFFGQGTRLTVV.

J is TRBJ2-7 and V is TRBV11-1; TRBD2 might be the D (7 bases). The CDR3 length is 14 residues. Trimming shortened V by 0 bases and J by 5 bases, and 11 bases separated the two germline ends. Germline-derived CDR1 and CDR2 are SGHAT and FQDESV (reference sequence). The chain's CDR3 is CASSLAGGRHEQYF. The DNA for the CDR3 is TGTGCCAGCAGCTTAGCGGGGGGGCGCCACGAGCAGTACTTC.

The chain couples TRBV30 to TRBJ2-7; tentatively, D is TRBD2 (7 bases). The CDR3 length is 14 residues. CDR1 is GTSNPN and CDR2 is SVGIG in the germline V gene (reference sequence). Trimming took 0 bases from V and 3 from J, leaving 12 bases between them. CDR3 loop: CAWSVGGPLYEQYF. CDR3 DNA sequence: TGTGCCTGGAGTGTGGGGGGGCCGCTCTACGAGCAGTACTTC.

The chain combines TRBV5-1 with TRBJ2-2; D ambiguous. The V and J ends lost 0 bases and 5 bases respectively, with 5 bases between them. The CDR3 contains 13 residues. The germline CDR1 and CDR2 sequences are SGHRS and YFSETQ. The CDR3 reads CASSLARTGELFF. Here the CDR3 DNA reads TGCGCCAGCAGCTTGGCTAGGACCGGGGAGCTGTTTTTT.

Only a few counts were recorded for this clone. The J gene is TRBJ2-3, the V gene TRBV7-6; 11 bases agree with TRBD2. The V segment lost 5 bases and the J segment 9 bases; nucleotides outside the gene matches: 10. CDR3 length: 15 residues. In germline, CDR1 is SGHVS, CDR2 FNYEAQ. CDR3 in DNA: TGTGCCAGCAGCCTCACTAGCGGGGGCGTTGGAACGCAGTATTTT. It codes for CASSLTSGGVGTQYF.

The chain uses TRBV4-1 and TRBJ1-2; perhaps TRBD1 as D (5 bases). This CDR3 is built from 14 residues. Between the trimmed V and J ends, which lost 2 bases and 1 base, there was a span of 8 bases. Germline CDR1 reads MGHRA; CDR2 reads YSYEKL. CDR3 residues: CASSQSDSNYGYTF. For the CDR3, the DNA is TGCGCCAGCAGCCAATCAGACAGTAACTATGGCTACACCTTC.

This clone was observed once. The gene calls are TRBV7-2 and TRBJ1-4, with TRBD1 identical over 7 bases. The CDR3 spans 15 residues. V was pared by 1 base and J by 8 bases, with 7 bases of the junction left unmatched. In germline, CDR1 is SGHTA, CDR2 FQGNSA. This CDR3 is CASSLVGGLGEKLFF. CDR3 nucleotides: TGTGCCAGCAGCTTAGTAGGGGGCCTCGGAGAAAAACTGTTTTTT.

The chain uses TRBV7-2 and TRBJ2-5; 12 bases line up with TRBD2. The CDR3 runs 17 residues. V lost 3 bases, J lost 1 base, and 6 bases stayed unmatched. Germline V CDR1 and CDR2: SGHTA, FQGNSA. The CDR3 region has the DNA TGTGCCAGCAGCTTTTTGACTAGCGGGGGACCCCAAGAGACCCAGTACTTC. Translated, it gives CASSFLTSGGPQETQYF. Full variable domain (outside the CDR3, taken from reference TRBV7-2 and TRBJ2-5): GAGVSQSPSNKVTEKGKDVELRCDPISGHTALYWYRQSLGQGLEFLIYFQGNSAPDKSGLPSDRFSAERTGGSVSTLTIQRTQQEDSAVYLCASSFLTSGGPQETQYFGPGTRLLVL.

This clone has ten or more counts. At the DNA level, this CDR3 is encoded by other sequences in the same sample as well. The chain recombines TRBV19 with TRBJ1-3; D ambiguous. The V and J ends lost 5 bases and 4 bases respectively, with 9 bases between them. The length of the CDR3 is 13 residues. Germline CDR1 and CDR2: LNHDA and SQIVND (reference sequence). The CDR3 sequence is CASSSGTGNTIYF. The DNA for the CDR3 is TGTGCCAGTAGTTCGGGTACGGGAAACACCATATATTTT.

The chain carries TRBV9 and TRBJ2-5, with 7 bases identical to TRBD2. This CDR3 is 15 amino acids long. With 0 bases clipped from V and 8 bases from J, the junction kept 10 bases outside the gene matches. CDR1 and CDR2 (germline): SGDLS, YYNGEE. The CDR3 spells CASSVEASGRETQYF. The CDR3 DNA is TGTGCCAGCAGCGTAGAGGCTAGCGGACGAGAAACCCAGTACTTC.

The rearrangement uses TRBV12-3 or TRBV12-4 and TRBJ1-1, with D possibly TRBD1 on 6 matching bases. There are 13 residues in the CDR3. Trimming pared 7 bases from V and 8 bases from J, leaving 17 bases between. This CDR3 is CASTPRRGTEAFF. The CDR3 DNA follows: TGTGCCAGCACCCCCAGGAGGGGGACCGAAGCTTTCTTT.

The V call is TRBV3-1 (or the pseudogene TRBV3-2), the J call TRBJ1-5, with 9 bases matching TRBD1. CDR3 length: 14 amino acids. The germline CDR1 and CDR2 sequences are LGHDT and YNNKEL (reference sequence). The ends lost 4 bases at V and 9 bases at J; junction bases unmatched: 7. This chain's CDR3 is CASSPQTGGVPQHF. In DNA, the CDR3 is TGTGCCAGCAGCCCGCAGACAGGGGGAGTGCCCCAGCATTTT.